Presented here are 25 T cell receptor beta chains from one specimen sequenced in a study of blood T cells in healthy people across ages. The authors ran a second PCR of 7 to 11 cycles using a sample-barcoded 5' primer and a J-beta primer mix. TCRdb ran MiXCR on the 5' RACE reads and lists one entry per CDR3 protein. This sample has 540,000 or so distinct CDR3 sequences; approximately 25% occur once, and the top ten carry just under 9%. These data were also reused for a study on T cells of mothers and their children.

The sample taken for sequencing was blood. Source of these receptors: a boy aged 5-17 years in good health.

The chain couples TRBV15 to TRBJ2-2, with TRBD1 identical over 8 bases. The CDR3 runs 16 residues. Germline V gene sequence: CDR1 LNHNV, CDR2 YYDKDF (reference sequence). J lost 8 bases, V lost 2 bases, and 10 bases had no gene match. CDR3 bases: TGTGCCACCAGCAGAAGGGACAGGCGCTTAGGGGGGGAGCTGTTTTTT. This codes for CATSRRDRRLGGELFF.

This clonotype has only a few counts. The V call is TRBV7-9, the J call TRBJ2-1, with 9 bases fitting TRBD2. Looked up from germline, CDR1 is SEHNR and CDR2 is FQNEAQ (reference sequence). V was pared by 1 base and J by 3 bases, with 13 bases of the junction left unmatched. The CDR3 is 19 amino acids. CDR3 sequence (DNA): TGTGCCAGCAGCTTAGAAATAGGGGGCCGCGGGAGGGTCTACAATGAGCAGTTCTTC. Translation: CASSLEIGGRGRVYNEQFF.

This clonotype has only a few counts. The chain recombines TRBV27 with TRBJ1-2, with D possibly TRBD1 on 5 matching bases. The germline V and J ends were trimmed by 3 bases and 3 bases, with 11 bases remaining between them. Looked up from germline, CDR1 is MNHEY and CDR2 is SMNVEV (reference sequence). The CDR3 is made up of 14 amino acids. The chain's CDR3 is CASSLGGRYYGYTF. The CDR3 nucleotides are TGTGCCAGCAGTTTGGGGGGACGGTACTATGGCTACACCTTC.

This clonotype was counted ten times or more. This chain connects TRBV2 to TRBJ2-4; TRBD1 agrees at 9 bases. Germline CDR1 and CDR2: SNHLY and FYNNEI. The CDR3 length is 14 residues. J was trimmed by 4 bases and V by 7 bases; bases with no gene match: 5. The CDR3 bases are TGTGCCAGCACCCTCGGGACAGGGAAAAACATTCAGTACTTC. Protein product: CASTLGTGKNIQYF.

The chain recombines TRBV20-1 with TRBJ2-1; 9 nucleotides agree with TRBD2. This CDR3 is built from 14 residues. Trimming at V came to 2 bases and at J to 6 bases, leaving 5 bases not matched to a gene. From germline, CDR1 is DFQATT and CDR2 SNEGSKA (reference sequence). CDR3 DNA sequence: TGCAGTGCTAGATCCCTAGCGGGATCCAATGAGCAGTTCTTC. It codes for CSARSLAGSNEQFF.

V usage is TRBV9 and J usage is TRBJ1-5, with D uncertain. The germline V gene has CDR1 SGDLS and CDR2 YYNGEE. Trimming shortened V by 6 bases and J by 8 bases, and 6 bases separated the two germline ends. The CDR3 has 10 residues. The CDR3 loop reads CASTLKPQHF. Written as DNA, the CDR3 is TGTGCCAGCACCCTGAAGCCCCAGCATTTT.

There are many counts of this clonotype. This chain uses TRBV29-1 with TRBJ2-6, with D maybe TRBD1 (6 bases). Germline V gene lookup returns CDR1 SQVTM and CDR2 ANQGSEA. The V end lost 6 bases, the J end lost 4 bases, and 10 bases lay between the germline ends. The CDR3 sequence is 13 residues long. The CDR3, as DNA: TGCAGCGTCACAGGGACCGGGGCCAACGTCCTGACTTTC. Protein product: CSVTGTGANVLTF. The full variable domain, completed using reference TRBV29-1 and TRBJ2-6, is SAVISQKPSRDICQRGTSLTIQCQVDSQVTMMFWYRQQPGQSLTLIATANQGSEATYESGFVIDKFPISRPNLTFSTLTVSNMSPEDSSIYLCSVTGTGANVLTFGAGSRLTVL.

This clonotype was seen a handful of times. The DNA for the CDR3 is TGTGCCAGCAGCGTACGGGGACTAGCGGGAGCACTTAAGCGCTACAATGAGCAGTTCTTC. It yields the protein CASSVRGLAGALKRYNEQFF. The chain has TRBV7-3 and TRBJ2-5; 14 bases line up with TRBD2. With the DNA end fitting TRBJ2-1 better, the J assignment may be wrong. Germline loops: CDR1 SGHTA, CDR2 FQGTGA. The CDR3 length is 20 residues.

Comment on this clonotype: A read error is possible here, since a much larger clone lies one base away. This sequence joins TRBV5-4 and TRBJ2-5; 12 bases fit TRBD2. Germline CDR1 is SGHNT and CDR2 is YYREEE (reference sequence). CDR3 size: 15 residues. J lost 4 bases, V lost 1 base, and 2 bases had no gene match. As DNA, the CDR3 is TGTGCCAGCAGCTTGACTAGCGGGGGGACAGAGACCCAGTACTTC. Amino acids: CASSLTSGGTETQYF.

This clonotype was counted a few times. The junction differs from germline at one of its ends, possibly a read error. The rearrangement uses TRBV28 and TRBJ2-7; D may correspond to TRBD1 or TRBD2 (6 bases each). CDR1 is MDHEN and CDR2 is SYDVKM in the germline V gene. The CDR3 is 11 residues long. DNA of the CDR3: TGTGCCAGCAGTTCCTACAGGGTAGCGGACTTC. Translated, it gives CASSSYRVADF.

Only a few counts were recorded for this clonotype. The CDR3 nucleotides read TGTGCCAGCAGGGCCGGGACAGGGGTTCAAGAGACCCAGTACTTC. Protein: CASRAGTGVQETQYF. The chain is built from TRBV2 and TRBJ2-5, with TRBD1 identical over 10 bases. The CDR3 has 15 residues. The V gene's germline CDR1 is SNHLY and CDR2 FYNNEI. Trimming removed 6 bases from V and 2 bases from J; junction bases left unmatched: 6. The complete variable domain, with remaining parts taken from reference TRBV2 and TRBJ2-5, reads EPEVTQTPSHQVTQMGQEVILRCVPISNHLYFYWYRQILGQKVEFLVSFYNNEISEKSEIFDDQFSVERPDGSNFTLKIRSTKLEDSAMYFCASRAGTGVQETQYFGPGTRLLVL.

This clonotype came up a few times. V usage is TRBV5-6 and J usage is TRBJ2-5; 9 bases are shared with TRBD2. CDR1 is SGHDT, CDR2 YYEEEE, per germline. Losses at the gene ends were 2 bases for V and 4 bases for J; bases not matched to a gene: 12. The CDR3 totals 17 residues. In DNA, the CDR3 is TGTGCCAGCAGCTTATACTCTGGCGGGGGGGTTCGAGAGACCCAGTACTTC. Amino acid sequence: CASSLYSGGGVRETQYF.

This clonotype occurred many times. CDR3 residues: CASSLGRTGSNTEAFF. The CDR3, as DNA: TGCGCCAGCAGCTTGGGAAGGACAGGTTCCAACACTGAAGCTTTCTTT. This chain joins TRBV5-1 and TRBJ1-1, with 7 positions matching TRBD1. Germline V gene sequence: CDR1 SGHRS, CDR2 YFSETQ. V shed 0 bases and J 2 bases; nucleotides not matched to a gene: 7. CDR3 size: 16 residues.

The rearrangement uses TRBV7-2 and TRBJ2-7; perhaps TRBD2 as D (7 bases). V shed 2 bases and J shed 0 bases, with 14 bases lying between them. The CDR3 length is 16 residues. CDR1 is SGHTA and CDR2 is FQGNSA in the germline V gene. The CDR3: CASSLSGGVPSYEQYF. CDR3 sequence (DNA): TGTGCCAGCAGCTTATCGGGGGGCGTCCCCTCCTACGAGCAGTACTTC.

The sample holds a few counts of this clonotype. This chain connects TRBV7-2 to TRBJ2-3, with D unclear. The V gene lost 2 bases and the J gene lost 2 bases, with 5 bases spanning the gap. CDR1 is SGHTA and CDR2 is FQGNSA in the germline V gene. The CDR3 contains 13 residues. The DNA of the CDR3 is TGTGCCAGCAGCTTATTTCACACAGATACGCAGTATTTT. Its translation: CASSLFHTDTQYF.

The chain uses TRBV12-3 or TRBV12-4 and TRBJ1-1, with a possible D match to TRBD1 (6 bases). V was pared by 7 bases and J by 7 bases, with 16 bases between. CDR3 length: 13 residues. The CDR3 region has the DNA TGTGCCAGCAAGAATCAGGGGACTGTTGAAGCTTTCTTT. It translates to CASKNQGTVEAFF.

The chain joins TRBV27 to TRBJ1-2, with TRBD1 as a possible D gene (5 bases). V lost 8 bases, J lost 6 bases, and 16 bases lay in between. The V gene's germline CDR1 is MNHEY and CDR2 SMNVEV (reference sequence). This CDR3 is built from 13 residues. The CDR3 DNA reads as TGTGCCAGCGGATTCACAGGTTCGGATGGCTACACCTTC. This encodes CASGFTGSDGYTF.

The gene calls are TRBV19 and TRBJ1-5; possibly TRBD1 for D (5 bases). Germline V CDR1 and CDR2: LNHDA, SQIVND (reference sequence). The CDR3 contains 14 residues. V lost 9 bases, J lost 3 bases, and 15 bases lay in between. For the CDR3, the DNA is TGTGCCAGCCATGGGGGAGGTTTCAATCAGCCCCAGCATTTT. Protein product: CASHGGGFNQPQHF.

This clonotype appeared many times. The chain carries TRBV4-3 and TRBJ2-7; the D is unclear. The CDR3 totals 13 residues. Trimming took 1 base from V and 3 from J, leaving 7 bases between them. Germline CDR1 and CDR2: LGHNA and YSLEER. The CDR3 region has the DNA TGCGCCAGCAGCCAAGGGTTCAGCTACGAGCAGTACTTC. Protein: CASSQGFSYEQYF.

The sample holds many counts of this clonotype. The CDR3 reads CASSPDANYGYTF. DNA of the CDR3: TGTGCCAGCAGCCCAGATGCTAACTATGGCTACACCTTC. The V call is TRBV3-1, the J call TRBJ1-2; no clear D. V gave up 4 bases and J gave up 0 bases, with 6 bases separating them. CDR1 and CDR2 from the germline V gene are LGHDT and YNNKEL (reference sequence). This CDR3 has 13 amino acids.

There are a few counts of this clonotype. J is TRBJ2-5 and V is TRBV20-1; D is perhaps TRBD1 or TRBD2 (5 bases each). The germline V gene encodes CDR1 DFQATT and CDR2 SNEGSKA (reference sequence). V gave up 0 bases and J gave up 1 base, with 15 bases separating them. This CDR3 comprises 16 residues. The CDR3 is CSARDLGEMGQETQYF. DNA of the CDR3: TGCAGTGCTAGAGATCTGGGGGAGATGGGCCAAGAGACCCAGTACTTC.

This clonotype was recorded many times. CDR3 loop: CSVEDSLAGSSEQFF. As DNA, the CDR3 is TGCAGCGTTGAAGATTCCCTAGCGGGGTCTAGTGAGCAGTTCTTC. V is TRBV29-1 and J is TRBJ2-1; 9 nucleotides match TRBD2. Germline lookup yields CDR1 SQVTM and CDR2 ANQGSEA. CDR3 length equals 15 residues. V dropped 0 bases and J dropped 9; count of bases not matched to a gene: 9.

The chain joins TRBV30 to TRBJ2-3; possible D gene TRBD1, 6 bases. The ends were cut back, 0 bases at V and 2 bases at J, with 15 bases in the middle. CDR1 GTSNPN and CDR2 SVGIG come from the germline V gene (reference sequence). The CDR3 runs 16 residues. The CDR3 is CAWSVRRGTYTDTQYF. The CDR3 DNA reads as TGTGCCTGGAGTGTACGCAGGGGAACCTACACAGATACGCAGTATTTT.

In regard to this clonotype: One end of the junction is discordant with germline, which a read error may explain. The CDR3 DNA sequence: TGCGCCAGCAGCCAAGAGGTCGGGGGTGCTAGCACAGATACGCAGTATTTT. Encoded protein: CASSQEVGGASTDTQYF. V is TRBV4-2 and J is TRBJ2-3; a weak D match, TRBD2 (6 bases). The CDR3 is 17 amino acids. Germline V CDR1 and CDR2: LGHNA, YNFKEQ.

Remarks on this clonotype: The junction does not match germline at one end; this may be a read error. V and J are TRBV5-4 and TRBJ2-3; maybe TRBD1 (7 bases). Germline CDR1 reads SGHNT; CDR2 reads YYREEE (reference sequence). The CDR3 consists of 16 residues. In DNA form, the CDR3 reads TGTGCCAGCAGCCGTAGCGGAGGGGGCACCACAGCTACGCAGTATTTT. Encoded protein: CASSRSGGGTTATQYF.